This T cell receptor (beta chain) was profiled in a study of Graves' ophthalmopathy and Graves' hyperthyroidism. Study as a whole: Before any treatment was given, at initial diagnosis, peripheral blood was collected.

CDR3 length equals 16 residues. V lost 0 bases to trimming and J lost 11 bases; unmatched junction nucleotides: 16. Germline loops: CDR1 SGDLS, CDR2 YYNGEE. The sequenced template was RNA, covering the TCR beta CDR3 region. Second-round multiplex PCR came after first-round RT-PCR with HTBI primers. TCRdb re-called the multiplex PCR reads through MiXCR, storing one row per CDR3 protein. The data hold roughly 380,000 distinct CDR3 sequences, with about 16% observed a single time. Worth noting for this clonotype: The antigen remains undetermined.

Study-wide results and caveats: Clonotypes were expanded in thyroid at above 0.001 frequency, and most also appeared in blood.

Recruitment covered hyperthyroidism patients aged 18 to 65 whose new diagnosis was of under 2 months' duration. This TCR derives from a young woman with stable Graves' hyperthyroidism. Sequencing used peripheral blood. This chain uses TRBV9 with TRBJ1-1, with TRBD1 identical over 7 bases. The CDR3 protein is CASSVVPGTANPGAFF. The CDR3 DNA reads as TGTGCCAGCAGCGTAGTCCCCGGGACAGCCAACCCGGGGGCTTTCTTT.